The clone carrying this TCR beta chain appeared a few times. What it binds is unknown. The data were obtained in a study of cytomegalovirus exposure and HLA in healthy donors. Study at large: HLA-typed donors were the source of around 77 million unique TCRs held in an early data release.

Study-level results: Researchers had no immune exposure information except CMV serostatus available.

Although they were nominally healthy when sampled, donors likely had unrecorded immune exposures. The CDR3 loop spans 16 amino acids. Deletions cut 4 bases from V and 0 bases from J, with 16 bases between. The germline gives CDR1 MNHEY, CDR2 SMNVEV (reference sequence). PCR was performed using 60 Vbeta and 13 Jbeta primers. Here immunoSEQ multiplex PCR was the method, and the copy in TCRdb shows in-frame clones only, minus some. The profile covers 80,000 to 130,000 clones, with 60% to 80% appearing a single time and approximately 4.3% taken by the ten largest. Sequencing was carried out using PBMCs. The chain couples TRBV27 to TRBJ2-7, with TRBD1 as a possible D gene (6 bases). The clonotype comes from a woman aged 18-29 years in good health and CMV-seropositive. The CDR3 sequence: CASSSLTGGSSYEQYF. CDR3 DNA sequence: TGTGCCAGCAGTTCTTTGACAGGCGGTAGCTCCTACGAGCAGTACTTC.